The 6 T cell receptor beta chains presented below share a single source sample, sequenced in a study of cytomegalovirus exposure and HLA in healthy donors (dated by TCRdb to 2015 to 2018). The library was generated by the immunoSEQ multiplex PCR assay. For the multiplex PCR, a mixture combining 60 forward primers for TCR Vbeta segments and 13 reverse primers for TCR Jbeta segments was used. Imported from immuneACCESS, the table was reduced by TCRdb to in-frame sequences with V and J called. These copies leave out some clones; in studies compared against another copy, an unresolved V gene accounts for under half, and the cause of the remainder is not known. Present in this sample are more than 150,000 clones, nearly 80% of which were seen just once. Of the sample, more than 13% falls within the top ten clones. Material for sequencing was PBMCs. The receptors stem from a man aged 45-65 years in good health and CMV-seropositive.

This clone was seen a few times. The chain uses TRBV28 and TRBJ1-1, with 7 bases matching TRBD1. V shed 5 bases and J 7 bases; nucleotides not matched to a gene: 4. Germline loops: CDR1 MDHEN, CDR2 SYDVKM. The CDR3 has 12 amino acids. The CDR3: CASSQGQREAFF. In DNA form, the CDR3 reads TGTGCCAGCAGTCAGGGACAGCGTGAAGCTTTCTTT.

The chain combines TRBV15 with TRBJ1-2, with unresolved D. V was trimmed by 0 bases and J by 7 bases, leaving 6 bases between them. The CDR3 contains 12 residues. The germline gives CDR1 LNHNV, CDR2 YYDKDF (reference sequence). CDR3 coding DNA: TGTGCCACCAGCAGAGATACGGGTGGCTACACCTTC. Amino acids: CATSRDTGGYTF.

The chain couples TRBV5-6 to TRBJ1-3; no firm D call. V lost 0 bases and J 2 bases, leaving 3 bases between the germline ends. CDR1 is SGHDT, CDR2 YYEEEE, per germline. This CDR3 comprises 13 residues. The CDR3 protein is CASSLGTGNTIYF. The CDR3 bases are TGTGCCAGCAGCTTGGGTACTGGAAACACCATATATTTT.

This sequence joins TRBV5-5 and TRBJ1-2; the match to TRBD1 covers 10 bases. Germline V gene data show CDR1 as SGHKS and CDR2 as YYEKEE (reference sequence). The CDR3 is 15 residues long. The V segment lost 4 bases and the J segment 6 bases; nucleotides outside the gene matches: 9. The CDR3 nucleotides read TGTGCCAGCAGCACCTTCCGACAGGGGGCTGATGGCTACACCTTC. Its protein is CASSTFRQGADGYTF.

The genes are TRBV19 and TRBJ2-2, with 7 bases matching TRBD1. CDR1 and CDR2 (germline): LNHDA, SQIVND (reference sequence). The CDR3 has 14 amino acids. The V segment lost 9 bases and the J segment 5 bases; nucleotides outside the gene matches: 9. The CDR3: CASTRDSRTGELFF. The CDR3, as DNA: TGTGCCAGCACCCGGGACAGTAGGACCGGGGAGCTGTTTTTT.

J is TRBJ1-3 and V is TRBV10-3; D may be TRBD1 (5 bases). The germline gives CDR1 ENHRY, CDR2 SYGVKD. This CDR3 region has 15 residues. V lost 7 bases and J 0 bases, leaving 13 bases between the germline ends. The CDR3 coding sequence is TGTGCCATCACCCAATCAGGGTCCTCTGGAAACACCATATATTTT. Protein sequence: CAITQSGSSGNTIYF.